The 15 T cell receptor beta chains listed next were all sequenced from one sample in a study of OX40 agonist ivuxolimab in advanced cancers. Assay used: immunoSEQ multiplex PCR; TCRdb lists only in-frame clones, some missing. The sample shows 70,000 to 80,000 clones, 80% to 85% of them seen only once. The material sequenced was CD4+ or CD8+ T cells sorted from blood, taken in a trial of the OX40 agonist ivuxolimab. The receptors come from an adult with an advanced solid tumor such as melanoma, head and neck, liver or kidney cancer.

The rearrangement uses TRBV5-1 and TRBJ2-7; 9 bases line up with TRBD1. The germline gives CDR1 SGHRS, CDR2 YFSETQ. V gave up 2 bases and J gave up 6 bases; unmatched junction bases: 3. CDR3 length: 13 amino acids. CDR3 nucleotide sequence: TGCGCCAGCAGCTTCCGGGACAGGGTCGAGCAGTACTTC. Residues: CASSFRDRVEQYF.

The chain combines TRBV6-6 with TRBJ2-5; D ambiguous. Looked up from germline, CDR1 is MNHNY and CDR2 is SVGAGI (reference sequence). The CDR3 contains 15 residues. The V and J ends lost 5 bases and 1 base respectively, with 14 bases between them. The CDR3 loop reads CASSPGVSRQETQYF. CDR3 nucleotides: TGTGCCAGCAGTCCCGGCGTCAGTCGCCAAGAGACCCAGTACTTC.

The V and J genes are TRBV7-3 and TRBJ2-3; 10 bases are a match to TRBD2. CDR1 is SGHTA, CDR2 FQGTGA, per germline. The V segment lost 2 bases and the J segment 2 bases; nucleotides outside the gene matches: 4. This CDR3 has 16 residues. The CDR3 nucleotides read TGTGCCAGCAGCTTATTAGCGGGAGGACCCACAGATACGCAGTATTTT. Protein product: CASSLLAGGPTDTQYF.

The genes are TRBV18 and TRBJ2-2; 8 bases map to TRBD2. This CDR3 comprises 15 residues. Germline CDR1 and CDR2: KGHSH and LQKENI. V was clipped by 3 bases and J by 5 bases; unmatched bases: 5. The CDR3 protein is CASSPLLAETGELFF. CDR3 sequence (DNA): TGTGCCAGCTCACCCCTACTAGCGGAGACCGGGGAGCTGTTTTTT.

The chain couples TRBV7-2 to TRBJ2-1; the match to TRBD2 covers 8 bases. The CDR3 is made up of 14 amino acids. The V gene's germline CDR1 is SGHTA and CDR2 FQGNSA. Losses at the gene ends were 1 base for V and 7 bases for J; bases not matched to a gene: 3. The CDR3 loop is CASSLDPGGNEQFF. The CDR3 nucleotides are TGTGCCAGCAGCTTAGACCCGGGAGGGAATGAGCAGTTCTTC.

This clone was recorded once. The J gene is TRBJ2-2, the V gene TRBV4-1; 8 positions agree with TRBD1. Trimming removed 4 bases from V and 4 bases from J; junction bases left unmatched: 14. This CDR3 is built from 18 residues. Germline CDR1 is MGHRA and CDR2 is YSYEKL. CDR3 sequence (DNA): TGCGCCAGCAGCCCTCCGTTGGACAGGGTCGGACGCACCGGGGAGCTGTTTTTT. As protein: CASSPPLDRVGRTGELFF.

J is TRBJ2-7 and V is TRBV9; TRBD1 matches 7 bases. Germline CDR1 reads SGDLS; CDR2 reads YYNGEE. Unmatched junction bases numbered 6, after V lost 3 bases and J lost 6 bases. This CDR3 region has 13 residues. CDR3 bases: TGTGCCAGCAGCGGACAGGGCCTCGCCGAGCAGTACTTC. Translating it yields CASSGQGLAEQYF. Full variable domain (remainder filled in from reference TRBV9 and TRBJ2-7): DSGVTQTPKHLITATGQRVTLRCSPRSGDLSVYWYQQSLDQGLQFLIQYYNGEERAKGNILERFSAQQFPDLHSELNLSSLELGDSALYFCASSGQGLAEQYFGPGTRLTVT.

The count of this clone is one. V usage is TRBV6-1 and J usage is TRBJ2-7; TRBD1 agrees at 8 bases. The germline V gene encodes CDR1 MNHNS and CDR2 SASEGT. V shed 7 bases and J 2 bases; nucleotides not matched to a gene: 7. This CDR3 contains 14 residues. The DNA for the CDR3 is TGTGCCAGCATTGACAGGGGAAACACCTACGAGCAGTACTTC. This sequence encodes CASIDRGNTYEQYF.

CDR3 region: CASSPPAGGVHEQYF. CDR3 nucleotides: TGTGCCAGCAGCCCTCCAGCGGGAGGTGTCCACGAGCAGTACTTC. The chain has TRBV4-2 and TRBJ2-7, with 9 bases identical to TRBD2. The CDR3 totals 15 residues. The V segment lost 4 bases and the J segment 5 bases; nucleotides outside the gene matches: 9. Looked up from germline, CDR1 is LGHNA and CDR2 is YNFKEQ.

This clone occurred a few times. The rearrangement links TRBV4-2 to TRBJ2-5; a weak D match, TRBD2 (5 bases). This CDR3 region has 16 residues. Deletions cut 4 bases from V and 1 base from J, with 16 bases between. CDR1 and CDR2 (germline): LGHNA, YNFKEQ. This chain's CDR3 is CASSPYRSETQETQYF. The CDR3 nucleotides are TGTGCCAGCAGCCCTTACCGTAGCGAAACCCAAGAGACCCAGTACTTC.

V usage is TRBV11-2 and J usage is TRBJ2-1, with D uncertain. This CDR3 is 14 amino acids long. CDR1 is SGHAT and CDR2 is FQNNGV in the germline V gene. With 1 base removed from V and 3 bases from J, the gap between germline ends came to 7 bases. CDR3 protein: CASSLGGYYNEQFF. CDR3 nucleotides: TGTGCCAGCAGCTTAGGGGGTTACTACAATGAGCAGTTCTTC.

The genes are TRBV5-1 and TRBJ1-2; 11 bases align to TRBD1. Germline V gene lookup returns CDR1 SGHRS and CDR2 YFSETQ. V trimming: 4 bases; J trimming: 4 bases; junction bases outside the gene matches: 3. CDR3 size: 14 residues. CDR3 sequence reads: CASSPGQGAYGYTF. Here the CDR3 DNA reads TGCGCCAGCAGCCCAGGACAGGGGGCCTATGGCTACACCTTC.

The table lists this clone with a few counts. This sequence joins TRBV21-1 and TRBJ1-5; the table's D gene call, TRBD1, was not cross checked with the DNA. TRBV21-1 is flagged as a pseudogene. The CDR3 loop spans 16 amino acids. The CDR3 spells CASSKGGHFSNQPQHF. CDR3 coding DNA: TGTGCCAGCAGCAAAGGGGGACATTTTAGCAATCAGCCCCAGCATTTT.

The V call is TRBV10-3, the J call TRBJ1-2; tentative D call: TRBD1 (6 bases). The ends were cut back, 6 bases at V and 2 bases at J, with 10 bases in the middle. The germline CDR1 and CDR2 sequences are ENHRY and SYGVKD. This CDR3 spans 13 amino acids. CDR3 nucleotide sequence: TGTGCCATCAGGTGGACAGACAACTATGGCTACACCTTC. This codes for CAIRWTDNYGYTF.

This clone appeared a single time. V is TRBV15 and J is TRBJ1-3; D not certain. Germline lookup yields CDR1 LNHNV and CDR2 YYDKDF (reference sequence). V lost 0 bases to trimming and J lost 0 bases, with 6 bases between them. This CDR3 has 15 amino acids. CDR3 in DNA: TGTGCCACCAGCAGAGATCCGGGCTCTGGAAACACCATATATTTT. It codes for CATSRDPGSGNTIYF.